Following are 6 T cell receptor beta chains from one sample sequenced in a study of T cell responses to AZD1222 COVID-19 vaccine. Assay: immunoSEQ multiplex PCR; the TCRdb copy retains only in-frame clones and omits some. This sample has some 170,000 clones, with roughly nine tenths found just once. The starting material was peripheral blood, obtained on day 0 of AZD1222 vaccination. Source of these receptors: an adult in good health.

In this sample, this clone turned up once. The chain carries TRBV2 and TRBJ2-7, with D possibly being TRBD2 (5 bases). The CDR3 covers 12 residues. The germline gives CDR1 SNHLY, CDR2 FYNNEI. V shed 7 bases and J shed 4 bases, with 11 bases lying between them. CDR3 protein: CASTRENYEQYF. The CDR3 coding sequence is TGTGCCAGCACCCGGGAAAATTACGAGCAGTACTTC. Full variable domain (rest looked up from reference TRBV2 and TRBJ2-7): EPEVTQTPSHQVTQMGQEVILRCVPISNHLYFYWYRQILGQKVEFLVSFYNNEISEKSEIFDDQFSVERPDGSNFTLKIRSTKLEDSAMYFCASTRENYEQYFGPGTRLTVT.

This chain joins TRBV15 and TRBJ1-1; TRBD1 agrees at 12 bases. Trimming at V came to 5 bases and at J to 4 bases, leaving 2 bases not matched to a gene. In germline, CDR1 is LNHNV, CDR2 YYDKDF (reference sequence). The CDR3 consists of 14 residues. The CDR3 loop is CATSRDRGRTEAFF. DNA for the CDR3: TGTGCCACCAGCCGGGACAGGGGGCGCACTGAAGCTTTCTTT.

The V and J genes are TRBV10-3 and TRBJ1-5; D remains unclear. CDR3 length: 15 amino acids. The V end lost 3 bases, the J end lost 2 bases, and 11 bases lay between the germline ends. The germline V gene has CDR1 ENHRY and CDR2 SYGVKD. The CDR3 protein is CAISESQGGNQPQHF. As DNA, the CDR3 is TGTGCCATCAGTGAATCCCAAGGTGGCAATCAGCCCCAGCATTTT.

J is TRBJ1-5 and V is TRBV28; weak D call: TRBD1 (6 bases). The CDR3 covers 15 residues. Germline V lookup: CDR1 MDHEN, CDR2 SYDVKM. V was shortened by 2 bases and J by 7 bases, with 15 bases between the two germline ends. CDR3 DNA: TGTGCCAGCAGTTTAGGGGGGGGGCCCAGCCAGCCCCAGCATTTT. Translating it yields CASSLGGGPSQPQHF.

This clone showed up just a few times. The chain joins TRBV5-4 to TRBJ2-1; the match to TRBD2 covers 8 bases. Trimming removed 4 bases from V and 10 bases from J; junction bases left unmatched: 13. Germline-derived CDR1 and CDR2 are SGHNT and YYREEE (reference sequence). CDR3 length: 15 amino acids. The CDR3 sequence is CASSRDPAGEREQFF. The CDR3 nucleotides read TGTGCCAGCAGCAGGGACCCAGCGGGAGAACGAGAGCAGTTCTTC.

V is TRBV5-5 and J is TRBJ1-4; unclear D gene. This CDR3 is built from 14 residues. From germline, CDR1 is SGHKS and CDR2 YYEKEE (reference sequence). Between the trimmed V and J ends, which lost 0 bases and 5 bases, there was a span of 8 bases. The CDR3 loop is CASSLGLQNEKLFF. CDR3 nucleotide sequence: TGTGCCAGCAGCTTGGGACTGCAGAATGAAAAACTGTTTTTT. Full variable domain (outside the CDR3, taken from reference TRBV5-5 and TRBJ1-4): DAGVTQSPTHLIKTRGQQVTLRCSPISGHKSVSWYQQVLGQGPQFIFQYYEKEERGRGNFPDRFSARQFPNYSSELNVNALLLGDSALYLCASSLGLQNEKLFFGSGTQLSVL.